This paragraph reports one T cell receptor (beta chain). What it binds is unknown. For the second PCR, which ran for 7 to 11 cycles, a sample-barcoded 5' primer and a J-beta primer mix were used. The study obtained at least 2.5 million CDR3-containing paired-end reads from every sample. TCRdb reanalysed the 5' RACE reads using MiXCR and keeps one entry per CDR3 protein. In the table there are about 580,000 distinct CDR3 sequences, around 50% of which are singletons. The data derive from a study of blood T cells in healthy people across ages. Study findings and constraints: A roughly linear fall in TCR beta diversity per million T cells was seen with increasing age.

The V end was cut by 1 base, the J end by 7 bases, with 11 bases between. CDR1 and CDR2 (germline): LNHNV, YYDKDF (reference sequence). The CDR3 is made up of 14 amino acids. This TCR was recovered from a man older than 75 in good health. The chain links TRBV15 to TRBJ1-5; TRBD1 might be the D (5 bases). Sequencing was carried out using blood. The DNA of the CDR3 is TGTGCCACCAGCAGAGCAGGGCCGAGACAGCCCCAGCATTTT. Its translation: CATSRAGPRQPQHF.